These 18 T cell receptor beta chains were sequenced from one sample in a study of shared clonotypes between healthy human individuals. The repertoire was sequenced with immunoSEQ multiplex PCR; TCRdb's copy has only in-frame clones and lacks some. In the table there are about 1.9 million clones, around 95% of which are singletons. The naive CD8 population came from CD45RO-negative cells selected for CCR7, without terminally differentiated effector memory CD45RA+ cells. Specimen: naive CD8+ T cells from PBMCs. These receptors all stem from a man younger than 30 in good health. Some clones in this sample may be carry-over from other donors' samples.

The rearrangement uses TRBV6-5 and TRBJ1-2; D not resolved. The CDR3 extends over 15 amino acids. CDR1 is MNHEY and CDR2 is SVGAGI in the germline V gene. With 3 bases removed from V and 6 bases from J, the gap between germline ends came to 17 bases. CDR3 residues: CASSYRIGNLDGYTF. Written as DNA, the CDR3 is TGTGCCAGCAGTTATCGGATCGGGAATCTTGATGGCTACACCTTC.

This CDR3 is CASSTGLAGNEQFF. In DNA form, the CDR3 reads TGTGCCAGCAGTACCGGACTAGCGGGGAATGAGCAGTTCTTC. V and J are TRBV28 and TRBJ2-1, with TRBD2 matching 12 bases. The germline V gene encodes CDR1 MDHEN and CDR2 SYDVKM. CDR3 size: 14 residues. V was pared by 5 bases and J by 7 bases, with 3 bases of the junction left unmatched.

This sequence joins TRBV7-9 and TRBJ1-2; 7 bases agree with TRBD1. The ends lost 5 bases at V and 4 bases at J; junction bases unmatched: 16. Germline loops: CDR1 SEHNR, CDR2 FQNEAQ (reference sequence). The CDR3 length is 17 residues. CDR3 coding DNA: TGTGCCAGCAGCGGCCATAGGGTGGGACAGTCGGTCTATGGCTACACCTTC. Translation: CASSGHRVGQSVYGYTF.

CDR3 residues: CASSSEGGRVNEQFF. CDR3 bases: TGCGCCAGCAGCTCGGAGGGAGGGCGGGTTAATGAGCAGTTCTTC. V and J are TRBV5-1 and TRBJ2-1, with 7 nucleotides matching TRBD2. V lost 3 bases to trimming and J lost 7 bases; unmatched junction nucleotides: 10. The CDR3 has 15 amino acids. Germline V gene lookup returns CDR1 SGHRS and CDR2 YFSETQ.

The CDR3 is CASSAFLGLNYGYTF. In DNA form, the CDR3 reads TGTGCCAGCAGTGCGTTTCTCGGTCTCAACTATGGCTACACCTTC. J is TRBJ1-2 and V is TRBV9; D remains unclear. The CDR3 length is 15 residues. The V gene lost 5 bases and the J gene lost 2 bases, with 16 bases spanning the gap. Germline CDR1 SGDLS, CDR2 YYNGEE.

Comments on this clone: Distinct nucleotide sequences in the sample also encode this CDR3. This chain uses TRBV9 with TRBJ2-1; a weak D match, TRBD2 (5 bases). V was trimmed by 0 bases and J by 1 base, leaving 8 bases between them. Germline V CDR1 and CDR2: SGDLS, YYNGEE. This CDR3 contains 15 residues. DNA of the CDR3: TGTGCCAGCAGCGTAGGCTCGGGATCCTACAATGAGCAGTTCTTC. Translating gives CASSVGSGSYNEQFF.

This chain uses TRBV19 with TRBJ2-7; 8 bases are a match to TRBD2. Per germline, CDR1 LNHDA and CDR2 SQIVND (reference sequence). The CDR3 sequence is 13 residues long. V gave up 8 bases and J gave up 3 bases; unmatched junction bases: 6. The CDR3 is CASGTGTSYEQYF. The CDR3 DNA is TGTGCCAGTGGAACCGGGACTAGCTACGAGCAGTACTTC.

J is TRBJ2-5 and V is TRBV27; possibly TRBD1 for D (5 bases). The better agreement between TRBJ2-7 and the DNA end casts doubt on the J call. The CDR3 extends over 17 amino acids. CDR1 and CDR2 (germline): MNHEY, SMNVEV (reference sequence). CDR3 protein: CASSPHSRTTVAYEQYF. The CDR3 DNA follows: TGTGCCAGCAGTCCTCACTCGAGGACAACAGTCGCCTACGAGCAGTACTTC.

The V gene is TRBV9, the J gene TRBJ2-3; no reliable D call. Germline CDR1 is SGDLS and CDR2 is YYNGEE. The CDR3 is made up of 14 amino acids. Trimming removed 0 bases at V and 9 bases at J, with 14 bases between. CDR3 nucleotides: TGTGCCAGCAGCGTAGGGTACGGACCAAAAACGCAGTATTTT. Its protein is CASSVGYGPKTQYF.

This clone was detected once. J is TRBJ2-7 and V is TRBV5-1; tentative D call: TRBD2 (6 bases). Trimming cost V 0 bases and J 4 bases, with 17 bases left between them. Germline CDR1 reads SGHRS; CDR2 reads YFSETQ. The CDR3 runs to 16 residues. The chain's CDR3 is CASSLAWDSGRYEQYF. The CDR3 DNA is TGCGCCAGCAGCTTGGCCTGGGACTCTGGACGGTACGAGCAGTACTTC.

This sequence joins TRBV7-9 and TRBJ2-7; the D gene is possibly TRBD2 (5 bases). This CDR3 has 16 amino acids. Per germline, CDR1 SEHNR and CDR2 FQNEAQ (reference sequence). Trimming pared 1 base from V and 1 base from J, leaving 14 bases between. CDR3 nucleotides: TGTGCCAGCAGCTTAGTATCGGGGATAAGATCCTACGAGCAGTACTTC. This translates into CASSLVSGIRSYEQYF. Filled out from reference TRBV7-9 and TRBJ2-7, the complete variable domain reads DTGVSQNPRHKITKRGQNVTFRCDPISEHNRLYWYRQTLGQGPEFLTYFQNEAQLEKSRLLSDRFSAERPKGSFSTLEIQRTEQGDSAMYLCASSLVSGIRSYEQYFGPGTRLTVT.

The CDR3 is CASSVGADGYTF. CDR3 nucleotide sequence: TGTGCCAGCAGCGTGGGTGCAGATGGCTACACCTTC. The chain has TRBV9 and TRBJ1-2, with unresolved D. Trimming removed 2 bases from V and 6 bases from J, with 8 bases in between. Looked up from germline, CDR1 is SGDLS and CDR2 is YYNGEE. CDR3 length: 12 residues.

The chain employs TRBV2 and TRBJ2-3; D is unclear. Trimming removed 6 bases at V and 2 bases at J, with 18 bases between. The length of the CDR3 is 16 residues. The V gene's germline CDR1 is SNHLY and CDR2 FYNNEI. DNA of the CDR3: TGTGCCAGCAGACAACAGCCGTACTCCTACACAGATACGCAGTATTTT. Its protein product is CASRQQPYSYTDTQYF.

The CDR3 here is CASTSSLGRGNEQFF. The CDR3, as DNA: TGTGCCAGCACCTCCTCTTTGGGGAGGGGCAATGAGCAGTTCTTC. This rearrangement joins TRBV2 to TRBJ2-1; 7 bases agree with TRBD2. CDR3 size: 15 residues. V shed 7 bases and J 6 bases; nucleotides not matched to a gene: 12. Germline V gene data show CDR1 as SNHLY and CDR2 as FYNNEI.

V gene TRBV30 combines with J gene TRBJ1-2; 10 bases fit TRBD1. Trimming removed 3 bases from V and 3 bases from J; junction bases left unmatched: 10. Looked up from germline, CDR1 is GTSNPN and CDR2 is SVGIG (reference sequence). This CDR3 has 16 amino acids. DNA for the CDR3: TGTGCCTGGAGGGGTCCAGGACAGGGGGTGCACTATGGCTACACCTTC. Its translation is CAWRGPGQGVHYGYTF.

This sequence joins TRBV30 and TRBJ1-1; weak D call: TRBD1 (5 bases). V shed 1 base and J shed 5 bases, with 17 bases lying between them. Germline V gene sequence: CDR1 GTSNPN, CDR2 SVGIG (reference sequence). The CDR3 length is 15 residues. The CDR3 DNA sequence: TGTGCCTGGAGTGCCTGGGAGGGGACGCAGACTGAAGCTTTCTTT. This gives the protein CAWSAWEGTQTEAFF. Full variable domain (rest looked up from reference TRBV30 and TRBJ1-1): SQTIHQWPATLVQPVGSPLSLECTVEGTSNPNLYWYRQAAGRGLQLLFYSVGIGQISSEVPQNLSASRPQDRQFILSSKKLLLSDSGFYLCAWSAWEGTQTEAFFGQGTRLTVV.

V and J are TRBV5-1 and TRBJ1-1; 7 bases fit TRBD1. CDR3 length: 18 residues. V was pared by 5 bases and J by 1 base, with 17 bases of the junction left unmatched. CDR1 is SGHRS and CDR2 is YFSETQ in the germline V gene. The CDR3: CASRHRVLHRGGNTEAFF. As DNA, the CDR3 is TGCGCCAGCAGGCACCGCGTCCTCCACAGGGGCGGGAACACTGAAGCTTTCTTT.

Remarks on this clone: Germline and junction disagree at one end, which may indicate a read error. This chain uses TRBV13 with TRBJ2-1; 10 bases line up with TRBD2. Germline values: CDR1 PRHDT, CDR2 FYEKMQ (reference sequence). The CDR3 extends over 16 amino acids. The CDR3 is CASSPAGGPSHNEQFF. DNA for the CDR3: TGTGCCAGCAGCCCAGCGGGAGGGCCCTCCCACAATGAGCAGTTCTTC.